A single T cell receptor beta chain is shown here with its context. The antigen is undetermined. The data were taken from a study of shared clonotypes between healthy human individuals. Notes on the study in general: Investigators expected sequencing depth to affect clonotype sharing among donors. Some clonotypes were shared by all four sorted-subset donors, while others were not shared. The non-shared ones had lower generation probabilities than the shared ones.

The CDR3 runs to 15 residues. The germline V gene encodes CDR1 SEHNR and CDR2 FQNEAQ (reference sequence). V trimming: 0 bases; J trimming: 3 bases; junction bases outside the gene matches: 2. Only in-frame clones appear in the TCRdb table, and some are missing; sequencing was by immunoSEQ multiplex PCR. The data contain 1.6 million or so clones, 96% of them singletons. Sequenced sample: naive CD4+ T cells sorted from blood. Indicated subset: CD45RA+ positively selected. The TCR was taken from a man aged 25-45 years in good health. The chain links TRBV7-9 to TRBJ2-3, with 8 bases aligning to TRBD2. The CDR3 DNA follows: TGTGCCAGCAGCTTAGCAAGCGGGAGAACAGATACGCAGTATTTT. Amino acid sequence: CASSLASGRTDTQYF.